This entry lists 21 T cell receptor beta chains sequenced from one sample in a study (dated by TCRdb to between 2014 and 2017). Library generation was performed with 5' RACE. The run used an Illumina MiSeq. The public reads were run again by TCRdb, first through fastp at Q25 and then through MiXCR, and only productive beta chains were kept. Entries that share a CDR3 protein sequence are merged under the most common genes and DNA. The sample contains some 54,000 distinct CDR3 sequences, more than 15% of them found a single time. The ten largest clones add up to about 2.1% of the sample. What was sequenced was naive CD4+ T cells sorted from blood. What the cell subset or site label conveys for this sample: naive CD4+ T cells, CD4+CD45RA+CD25-. These receptors originate from a female donor with breast cancer.

This clonotype was counted a few times. The genes are TRBV7-8 and TRBJ2-1, with D unclear. The CDR3 contains 14 residues. V was pared by 0 bases and J by 3 bases, with 6 bases between. Per the germline V gene, CDR1 is SGHVS and CDR2 is FQNEAQ. CDR3 protein: CASSLANYYNEQFF. CDR3 nucleotide sequence: TGTGCCAGCAGCTTAGCCAACTACTACAATGAGCAGTTCTTC.

This clonotype was observed many times. The V and J genes are TRBV12-3 or TRBV12-4 and TRBJ1-1; the D gene is possibly TRBD1 (6 bases). The germline V and J ends were trimmed by 2 bases and 8 bases, with 12 bases remaining between them. The CDR3 contains 13 residues. The DNA of the CDR3 is TGTGCCAGCAGTTTATGGCAGGGGATAGAAGCTTTCTTT. Translated, it gives CASSLWQGIEAFF.

This clonotype was detected a few times. This chain uses TRBV5-4 with TRBJ2-5, with a tentative D call TRBD2 (7 bases). The germline V gene has CDR1 SGHNT and CDR2 YYREEE (reference sequence). The germline V and J ends were trimmed by 4 bases and 0 bases, with 19 bases remaining between them. The CDR3 contains 17 residues. CDR3: CASSGRGGVGHQETQYF. The CDR3 region has the DNA TGTGCCAGCAGCGGAAGGGGGGGCGTGGGGCACCAAGAGACCCAGTACTTC.

About this clonotype itself: A read error may be the cause here, since a much bigger clone is one base away. The chain employs TRBV29-1 and TRBJ1-3, with a tentative D call TRBD1 (5 bases). CDR1 and CDR2 from the germline V gene are SQVTM and ANQGSEA. This CDR3 has 14 amino acids. V lost 5 bases and J 0 bases, leaving 11 bases between the germline ends. The CDR3 is CSVWTPGSGNTIYF. The CDR3 DNA reads TGCAGCGTTTGGACACCCGGCTCTGGAAACACCATATATTTT. Filled out from reference TRBV29-1 and TRBJ1-3, the complete variable domain reads SAVISQKPSRDICQRGTSLTIQCQVDSQVTMMFWYRQQPGQSLTLIATANQGSEATYESGFVIDKFPISRPNLTFSTLTVSNMSPEDSSIYLCSVWTPGSGNTIYFGEGSWLTVV.

The chain combines TRBV7-2 with TRBJ2-7, with 10 bases aligning to TRBD2. The V gene end was trimmed by 3 bases and the J gene end by 2 bases; junction bases not matched to a gene: 10. This CDR3 has 17 amino acids. Germline V gives CDR1 SGHTA, CDR2 FQGNSA. The CDR3 coding sequence is TGTGCCAGCAGCTTGTCAAGCCTAGCGGGAGTTACCTACGAGCAGTACTTC. Amino acids: CASSLSSLAGVTYEQYF.

Regarding this clonotype: This likely comes from a read error, as the CDR3 has no conserved phenylalanine or tryptophan at its end. J is TRBJ2-2 and V is TRBV5-1, with 7 bases lining up with TRBD2. The V gene's germline CDR1 is SGHRS and CDR2 YFSETQ. The CDR3 is 15 amino acids. The V and J ends lost 7 bases and 0 bases, in that order; junction bases with no gene match: 6. The CDR3 region has the DNA TGCGCCAGCTCCCAAGCGGGATCGAACACCGGGGAGCTGTTTCTT. Its translation is CASSQAGSNTGELFL.

The V and J genes are TRBV6-5 and TRBJ1-1; TRBD1 is a possible D gene (6 bases). V was shortened by 10 bases and J by 1 base, with 16 bases between the two germline ends. CDR1 MNHEY and CDR2 SVGAGI come from the germline V gene. The CDR3 is made up of 14 amino acids. CDR3 region: CAIRGAAGNTEAFF. DNA of the CDR3: TGTGCCATTCGGGGGGCTGCCGGGAACACTGAAGCTTTCTTT.

This clonotype has only a few counts. The chain carries TRBV20-1 and TRBJ1-5, with 9 bases lining up with TRBD1. CDR1 DFQATT and CDR2 SNEGSKA come from the germline V gene (reference sequence). The J segment lost 1 base and the V segment lost 0 bases, leaving 13 bases of the junction unmatched. This CDR3 contains 19 residues. CDR3 nucleotides: TGCAGTGCTAGAGATATAGGACAGGGGTGGGTTGGAAGCAATCAGCCCCAGCATTTT. Translated, it gives CSARDIGQGWVGSNQPQHF.

The CDR3: CASSRREETQYF. Here the CDR3 DNA reads TGTGCCAGCTCCCGCCGGGAGGAGACCCAGTACTTC. This rearrangement joins TRBV18 to TRBJ2-5; D perhaps matches TRBD2 (6 bases). The CDR3 loop spans 12 amino acids. V shed 6 bases and J shed 5 bases, with 10 bases lying between them. Per the germline V gene, CDR1 is KGHSH and CDR2 is LQKENI. The complete variable domain, with remaining parts taken from reference TRBV18 and TRBJ2-5, reads NAGVMQNPRHLVRRRGQEARLRCSPMKGHSHVYWYRQLPEEGLKFMVYLQKENIIDESGMPKERFSAEFPKEGPSILRIQQVVRGDSAAYFCASSRREETQYFGPGTRLLVL.

The chain employs TRBV4-1 and TRBJ2-1; 12 bases match TRBD2. V lost 1 base, J lost 6 bases, and 4 bases stayed unmatched. The CDR3 consists of 16 residues. Germline CDR1 and CDR2: MGHRA and YSYEKL. CDR3 nucleotide sequence: TGCGCCAGCAGCCAAGCGAGACTAGCGGGGGCCAATGAGCAGTTCTTC. It yields the protein CASSQARLAGANEQFF.

The chain has TRBV3-1 and TRBJ2-7; TRBD1 is a possible D gene (5 bases). The ends were cut back, 7 bases at V and 0 bases at J, with 16 bases in the middle. Germline values: CDR1 LGHDT, CDR2 YNNKEL (reference sequence). The CDR3 has 15 residues. CDR3 in amino acids: CASTRAGLSSYEQYF. The CDR3, as DNA: TGTGCCAGCACCCGAGCAGGGTTGAGCTCCTACGAGCAGTACTTC.

This chain links TRBV5-1 with TRBJ2-5, with 7 nucleotides matching TRBD2. This CDR3 has 15 residues. Losses at the gene ends were 0 bases for V and 1 base for J; bases not matched to a gene: 3. The germline CDR1 and CDR2 sequences are SGHRS and YFSETQ. The CDR3 coding sequence is TGCGCCAGCAGCTTGGCCTTAGCGGGCCAAGAGACCCAGTACTTC. It translates to CASSLALAGQETQYF. The whole variable domain, filled in from reference TRBV5-1 and TRBJ2-5, reads KAGVTQTPRYLIKTRGQQVTLSCSPISGHRSVSWYQQTPGQGLQFLFEYFSETQRNKGNFPGRFSGRQFSNSRSEMNVSTLELGDSALYLCASSLALAGQETQYFGPGTRLLVL.

In this sample, this clonotype turned up a few times. This sequence may be a read error, since a much larger clone differs from it by one base. The V gene is TRBV20-1, the J gene TRBJ1-2; D is unresolved. The CDR3 has 12 amino acids. Deletions cut 3 bases from V and 11 bases from J, with 16 bases between. CDR1 is DFQATT and CDR2 is SNEGSKA in the germline V gene (reference sequence). CDR3 DNA: TGCAGTGCTAGCGGTCCTTTTGCCCCTTACACCTTC. Its translation is CSASGPFAPYTF.

The gene calls are TRBV16 and TRBJ2-1; perhaps TRBD2 as D (5 bases). Trimming removed 3 bases at V and 13 bases at J, with 13 bases between. Germline CDR1 is KGHSY and CDR2 is FQNENV. This CDR3 is 12 amino acids long. The CDR3 loop reads CASSQAISAQFF. Written as DNA, the CDR3 is TGTGCCAGCAGCCAGGCAATTAGCGCCCAGTTCTTC.

The rearrangement joins TRBV6-1 to TRBJ1-1; D uncertain. V dropped 2 bases and J dropped 3 bases, with 13 bases sitting between them. Per the germline V gene, CDR1 is MNHNS and CDR2 is SASEGT. The CDR3 contains 15 residues. The CDR3 nucleotides read TGTGCCAGCAGTGAATCGGTAATTCGGGACACTGAAGCTTTCTTT. Translated: CASSESVIRDTEAFF.

On this clonotype itself: The junction differs from germline at one of its ends, possibly a read error. The V gene is TRBV6-2 or TRBV6-3, the J gene TRBJ1-6, with D unclear. The germline CDR1 and CDR2 sequences are MNHEY and SVGEGT. The CDR3 has 13 residues. CDR3 sequence reads: CASSYSDGRISDF. CDR3 sequence (DNA): TGTGCCAGCAGTTACTCGGACGGACGGATCAGCGACTTT.

The chain combines TRBV18 with TRBJ2-5; 9 nucleotides match TRBD2. In germline, CDR1 is KGHSH, CDR2 LQKENI. This CDR3 contains 14 residues. Trimming cost V 3 bases and J 5 bases; bases outside gene matches: 4. For the CDR3, the DNA is TGTGCCAGCTCACCCGAGACTAGCGGTGAGACCCAGTACTTC. This gives the protein CASSPETSGETQYF. Combining the CDR3 with reference TRBV18 and TRBJ2-5 gives the whole variable domain NAGVMQNPRHLVRRRGQEARLRCSPMKGHSHVYWYRQLPEEGLKFMVYLQKENIIDESGMPKERFSAEFPKEGPSILRIQQVVRGDSAAYFCASSPETSGETQYFGPGTRLLVL.

This clonotype came up many times. The chain employs TRBV7-2 and TRBJ2-3; 7 bases agree with TRBD1. The CDR3 is made up of 15 amino acids. The germline CDR1 and CDR2 sequences are SGHTA and FQGNSA. Unmatched junction bases numbered 9, after V lost 5 bases and J lost 4 bases. The DNA of the CDR3 is TGTGCCAGCAGCCCACAGGGGCCGATACCAGATACGCAGTATTTT. As protein: CASSPQGPIPDTQYF.

This clonotype was seen at least ten times. This chain uses TRBV6-2 or TRBV6-3 with TRBJ2-5; D may be TRBD2 (5 bases). V shed 10 bases and J shed 5 bases, with 17 bases lying between them. Germline-derived CDR1 and CDR2 are MNHEY and SVGEGT. The CDR3 runs to 13 residues. CDR3 loop: CATRFHGEETQYF. CDR3 bases: TGTGCCACCCGGTTTCATGGGGAGGAGACCCAGTACTTC.

This sequence joins TRBV5-1 and TRBJ2-4, with TRBD2 matching 8 bases. V lost 3 bases, J lost 4 bases, and 15 bases stayed unmatched. This CDR3 comprises 18 residues. Germline V gene sequence: CDR1 SGHRS, CDR2 YFSETQ. The CDR3 DNA reads TGCGCCAGCAGCTATGTCGGGAGCGGGAGAGTTGGTAAAAACATTCAGTACTTC. Its translation: CASSYVGSGRVGKNIQYF.

This chain connects TRBV9 to TRBJ2-2, with 11 positions matching TRBD1. Per germline, CDR1 SGDLS and CDR2 YYNGEE. CDR3 length: 17 residues. With V trimmed by 4 bases and J by 6 bases, 11 bases remained unmatched. The CDR3, as DNA: TGTGCCAGCAGCAAAACCCCCGGGACAGGGGGGTCCGGGGAGCTGTTTTTT. This gives the protein CASSKTPGTGGSGELFF. Together with reference TRBV9 and TRBJ2-2, the CDR3 gives the full variable domain: DSGVTQTPKHLITATGQRVTLRCSPRSGDLSVYWYQQSLDQGLQFLIQYYNGEERAKGNILERFSAQQFPDLHSELNLSSLELGDSALYFCASSKTPGTGGSGELFFGEGSRLTVL.